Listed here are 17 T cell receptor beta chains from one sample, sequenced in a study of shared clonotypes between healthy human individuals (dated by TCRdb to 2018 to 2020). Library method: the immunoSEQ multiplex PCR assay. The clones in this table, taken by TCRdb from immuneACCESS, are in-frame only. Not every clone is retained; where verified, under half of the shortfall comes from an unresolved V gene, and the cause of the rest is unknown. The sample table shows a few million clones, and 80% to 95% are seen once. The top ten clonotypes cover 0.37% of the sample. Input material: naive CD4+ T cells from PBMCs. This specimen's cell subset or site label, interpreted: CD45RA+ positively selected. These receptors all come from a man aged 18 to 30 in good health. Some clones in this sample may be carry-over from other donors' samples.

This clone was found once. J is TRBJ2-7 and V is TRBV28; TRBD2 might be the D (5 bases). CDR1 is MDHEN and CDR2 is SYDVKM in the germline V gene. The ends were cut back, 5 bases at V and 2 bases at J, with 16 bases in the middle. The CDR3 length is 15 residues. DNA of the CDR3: TGTGCCAGCAGTCCCAGACTACCCCTGCCCTACGAGCAGTACTTC. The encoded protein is CASSPRLPLPYEQYF.

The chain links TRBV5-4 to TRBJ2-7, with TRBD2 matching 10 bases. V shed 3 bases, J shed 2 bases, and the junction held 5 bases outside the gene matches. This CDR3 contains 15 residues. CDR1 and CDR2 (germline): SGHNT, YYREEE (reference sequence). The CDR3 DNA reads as TGTGCCAGCAGCTCCGCTAGCGGGAGTCCCTACGAGCAGTACTTC. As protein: CASSSASGSPYEQYF.

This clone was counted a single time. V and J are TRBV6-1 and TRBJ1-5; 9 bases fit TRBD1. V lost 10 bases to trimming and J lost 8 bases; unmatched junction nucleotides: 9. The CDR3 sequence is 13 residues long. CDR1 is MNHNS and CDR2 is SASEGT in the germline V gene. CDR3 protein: CATSTGGREPQHF. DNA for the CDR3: TGTGCCACTTCGACAGGGGGTAGGGAGCCCCAGCATTTT.

CDR3 nucleotides: TGTGCCAGCAGTCCCCGGGACCGGACCTCTGGGGCCAACGTCCTGACTTTC. This codes for CASSPRDRTSGANVLTF. The rearrangement uses TRBV27 and TRBJ2-6; D may match TRBD1 or TRBD2 (5 bases each). The length of the CDR3 is 17 residues. Germline CDR1 MNHEY, CDR2 SMNVEV (reference sequence). Trimming took off 5 bases at V and 0 bases at J, with 14 bases between the two ends.

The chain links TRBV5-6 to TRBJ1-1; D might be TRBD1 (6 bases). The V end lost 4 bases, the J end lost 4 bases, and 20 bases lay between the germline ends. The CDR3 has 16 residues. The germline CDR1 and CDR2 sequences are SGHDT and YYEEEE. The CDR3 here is CASSRRGTRMGTEAFF. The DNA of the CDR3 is TGTGCCAGCAGCAGGAGGGGGACCCGGATGGGCACTGAAGCTTTCTTT.

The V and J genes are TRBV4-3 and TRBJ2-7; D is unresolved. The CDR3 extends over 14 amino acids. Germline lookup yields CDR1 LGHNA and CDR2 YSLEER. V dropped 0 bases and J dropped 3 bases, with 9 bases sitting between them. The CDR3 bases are TGCGCCAGCAGCCAAGACGTGGCAAACTACGAGCAGTACTTC. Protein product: CASSQDVANYEQYF.

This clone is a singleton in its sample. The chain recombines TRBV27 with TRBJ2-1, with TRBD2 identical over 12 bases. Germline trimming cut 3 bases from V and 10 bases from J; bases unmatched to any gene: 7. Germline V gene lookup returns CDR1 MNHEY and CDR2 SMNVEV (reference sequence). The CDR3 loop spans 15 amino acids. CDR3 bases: TGTGCCAGCAGTTTGCTCGGACTAGCGGGAACCGAGCAGTTCTTC. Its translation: CASSLLGLAGTEQFF.

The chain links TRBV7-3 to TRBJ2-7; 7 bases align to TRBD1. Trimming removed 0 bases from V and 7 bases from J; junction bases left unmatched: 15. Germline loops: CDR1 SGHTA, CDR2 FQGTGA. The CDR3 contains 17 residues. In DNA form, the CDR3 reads TGTGCCAGCAGCTTAACCGGCCGTGCAGGGGGATTGGGGGAGCAGTACTTC. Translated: CASSLTGRAGGLGEQYF.

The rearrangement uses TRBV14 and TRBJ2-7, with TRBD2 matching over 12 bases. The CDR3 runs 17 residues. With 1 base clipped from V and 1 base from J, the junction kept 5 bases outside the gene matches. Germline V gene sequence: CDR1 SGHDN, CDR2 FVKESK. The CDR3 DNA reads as TGTGCCAGCAGCCAAGCTAGCGGGAGGGCCGGGTCCTACGAGCAGTACTTC. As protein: CASSQASGRAGSYEQYF.

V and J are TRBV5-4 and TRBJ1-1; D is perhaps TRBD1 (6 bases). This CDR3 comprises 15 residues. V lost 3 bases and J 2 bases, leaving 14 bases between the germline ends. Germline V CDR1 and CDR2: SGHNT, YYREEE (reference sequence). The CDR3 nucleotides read TGTGCCAGCAGCTCTCCCGGGACAATCAACACTGAAGCTTTCTTT. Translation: CASSSPGTINTEAFF.

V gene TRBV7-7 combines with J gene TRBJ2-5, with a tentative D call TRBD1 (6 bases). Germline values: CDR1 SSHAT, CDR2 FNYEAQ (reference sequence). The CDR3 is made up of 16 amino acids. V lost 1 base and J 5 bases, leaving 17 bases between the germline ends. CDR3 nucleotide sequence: TGTGCCAGCAGCTTAGGGTGGATGGTAACAGGGGAGACCCAGTACTTC. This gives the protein CASSLGWMVTGETQYF.

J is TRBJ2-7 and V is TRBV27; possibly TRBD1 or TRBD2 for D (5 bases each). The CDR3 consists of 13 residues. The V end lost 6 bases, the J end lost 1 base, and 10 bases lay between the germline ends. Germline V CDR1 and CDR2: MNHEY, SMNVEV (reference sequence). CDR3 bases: TGTGCCAGCAGCGGCAGGGAGTCCTACGAGCAGTACTTC. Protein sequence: CASSGRESYEQYF.

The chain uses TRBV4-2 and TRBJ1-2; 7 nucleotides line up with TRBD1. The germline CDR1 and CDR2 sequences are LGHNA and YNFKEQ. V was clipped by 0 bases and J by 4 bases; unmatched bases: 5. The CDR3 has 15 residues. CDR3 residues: CASSQDRGTVYGYTF. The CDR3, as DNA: TGTGCCAGCAGCCAAGACCGAGGGACAGTCTATGGCTACACCTTC.

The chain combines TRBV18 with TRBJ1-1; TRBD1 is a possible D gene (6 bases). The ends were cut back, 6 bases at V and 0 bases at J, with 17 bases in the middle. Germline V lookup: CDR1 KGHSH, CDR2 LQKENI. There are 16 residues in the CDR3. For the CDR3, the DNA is TGTGCCAGCTCCCTAGGACTGGGGGCGATGAACACTGAAGCTTTCTTT. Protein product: CASSLGLGAMNTEAFF.

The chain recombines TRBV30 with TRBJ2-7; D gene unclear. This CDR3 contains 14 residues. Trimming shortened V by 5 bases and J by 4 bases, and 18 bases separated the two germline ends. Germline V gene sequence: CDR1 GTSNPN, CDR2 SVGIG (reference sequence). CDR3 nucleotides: TGTGCCTGGGGCGACACAAAGGGCCATTACGAGCAGTACTTC. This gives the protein CAWGDTKGHYEQYF.

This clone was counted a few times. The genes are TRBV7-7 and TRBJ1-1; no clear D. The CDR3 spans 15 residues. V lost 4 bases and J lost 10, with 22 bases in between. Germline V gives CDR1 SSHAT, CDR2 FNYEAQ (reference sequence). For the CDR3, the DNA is TGTGCCAGCAGCTCTTATCGGGTGGGTGGATGGGGAGCTTTCTTT. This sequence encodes CASSSYRVGGWGAFF.

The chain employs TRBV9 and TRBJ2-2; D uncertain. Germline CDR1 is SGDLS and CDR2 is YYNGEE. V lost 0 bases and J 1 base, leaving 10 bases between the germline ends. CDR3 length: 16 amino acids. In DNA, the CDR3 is TGTGCCAGCAGCGTAGGAGGAGCGCAGAACACCGGGGAGCTGTTTTTT. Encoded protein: CASSVGGAQNTGELFF.